In this sample, the clone carrying this T cell receptor beta chain turned up a few times. The antigen remains unidentified. The whole isolated RNA underwent reverse transcription, so sequencing captured expressed TCRB transcripts. It was found that naive, central memory and regulatory T cell samples averaged about 3.4 million reads. The repertoire was sequenced with immunoSEQ multiplex PCR; TCRdb's copy has only in-frame clones and lacks some. There are over 600,000 clones in the sample; over 10% occur only once, and more than 0.1% lies in the top ten. The data originate from a study of beta chain features in type 1 diabetes. Study outcomes and limitations: The study found moderately but significantly shorter TCRB CDR3s in all four CD4+ subsets of Type 1 diabetes patients.

The CDR3 sequence is 16 residues long. V was shortened by 6 bases and J by 3 bases, with 20 bases between the two germline ends. Germline V CDR1 and CDR2: SQVTM, ANQGSEA. Specimen: naive CD4+ T cells from blood. This receptor was taken from a man aged 30 to 39 with type 1 diabetes. The genes are TRBV29-1 and TRBJ2-2, with D maybe TRBD1 (6 bases). The CDR3 sequence is CSVTTGSRPYTGELFF. The CDR3 DNA sequence: TGCAGCGTAACAACAGGGTCGCGGCCTTACACCGGGGAGCTGTTTTTT.